Sequencing of this T cell receptor beta chain was carried out in a study of blood T cell repertoires in COVID-19. Across the whole study: Italy, Spain and the United States were the sources of the convalescent and acute COVID-19 samples. The cDNA or gDNA used as material had been derived from T cells, B-cell-depleted T cells, or PBMCs.

Germline V CDR1 and CDR2: SGDLS, YYNGEE. Losses at the gene ends were 0 bases for V and 6 bases for J; bases not matched to a gene: 3. The CDR3 has 14 amino acids. The repertoire was sequenced with immunoSEQ multiplex PCR; TCRdb's copy has only in-frame clones and lacks some. This table has 95,000 or so clones, about 85% appearing once. This TCR came from a man aged 80 or over with active or convalescent COVID-19. The source material was peripheral blood. V and J are TRBV9 and TRBJ2-7; 10 positions match TRBD2. CDR3 loop: CASSVGSSGGEQYF. CDR3 DNA sequence: TGTGCCAGCAGCGTAGGGTCTAGCGGGGGCGAGCAGTACTTC.